The 18 T cell receptor beta chains below come from one sample, sequenced in a study of T cells expressing NK-cell markers. Using the 5' RACE reads, TCRdb records one entry per CDR3 protein without DNA. The sample has around 380,000 distinct CDR3 sequences. Sequences were obtained from blood T cells: a sorted CD56 or NKG2C T cell subset, CD4+ or CD8+ T cells, or bulk PBMC T cells (not recorded which). These receptors originate from a woman aged 50 to 65 in good health.

This CDR3 reads CASSKRSRETQYF. This chain uses TRBV5-5 with TRBJ2-5. Germline V lookup: CDR1 SGHKS, CDR2 YYEKEE (reference sequence). The CDR3 has 13 residues.

The chain has TRBV29-1 and TRBJ1-1; TCRdb indicates TRBD1, and absent DNA this call remains unverified. The CDR3 runs to 13 residues. The germline V gene encodes CDR1 SQVTM and CDR2 ANQGSEA. This CDR3 reads CSVTGGGNTEAFF. Full variable domain (rest looked up from reference TRBV29-1 and TRBJ1-1): SAVISQKPSRDICQRGTSLTIQCQVDSQVTMMFWYRQQPGQSLTLIATANQGSEATYESGFVIDKFPISRPNLTFSTLTVSNMSPEDSSIYLCSVTGGGNTEAFFGQGTRLTVV.

The V and J genes are TRBV6-2 or TRBV6-3 and TRBJ2-1; absent DNA, TCRdb's TRBD2 call cannot be checked. The CDR3 runs to 15 residues. Germline V CDR1 and CDR2: MNHEY, SVGEGT. The CDR3 protein is CASRRPGLVRSEQFF.

The chain couples TRBV4-1 to TRBJ2-7; TCRdb picks TRBD1, but there is no DNA to check that call. Per the germline V gene, CDR1 is MGHRA and CDR2 is YSYEKL. The CDR3 runs 16 residues. The CDR3 loop reads CASSRLRDRGKNEQYF.

This chain joins TRBV3-1 and TRBJ2-1; absent DNA, TCRdb's TRBD2 call cannot be checked. The CDR3 has 16 residues. Germline CDR1 reads LGHDT; CDR2 reads YNNKEL (reference sequence). The CDR3 here is CASSRGSGPSMDEQFF.

This CDR3 reads CASSKEVGSSTDTQYF. The chain joins TRBV12-3 or TRBV12-4 to TRBJ2-3; absent DNA, TCRdb's TRBD2 call cannot be checked. The CDR3 totals 16 residues.

CDR3 loop: CASSLMRPQETQYF. The V call is TRBV7-2, the J call TRBJ2-5. Germline CDR1 is SGHTA and CDR2 is FQGNSA. The CDR3 sequence is 14 residues long.

This chain joins TRBV11-2 and TRBJ2-2; TCRdb proposes TRBD2, but this gene call is untestable without DNA. Germline loops: CDR1 SGHAT, CDR2 FQNNGV. The CDR3 totals 17 residues. The CDR3 sequence: CASTLGLAGSNTGELFF.

The V and J genes are TRBV18 and TRBJ1-1; the TCRdb call, TRBD1, lacks DNA for checking. The germline CDR1 and CDR2 sequences are KGHSH and LQKENI. The CDR3 is 11 residues long. The CDR3 here is CASTRDTEAFF.

The chain joins TRBV12-3 or TRBV12-4 to TRBJ2-1; TCRdb gives TRBD1 as the D gene, but with no DNA this cannot be confirmed. There are 12 residues in the CDR3. The CDR3 protein is CASSFDRWWQFF.

The chain couples TRBV28 to TRBJ2-1; TCRdb designates TRBD1, a call that cannot be tested without DNA. The CDR3 runs to 16 residues. Germline V CDR1 and CDR2: MDHEN, SYDVKM. The CDR3 loop reads CASSPRRRQAYNEQFF.

The rearrangement uses TRBV29-1 and TRBJ2-6; the TRBD1 assignment by TCRdb is unverifiable without DNA. The CDR3 loop spans 16 amino acids. The germline V gene encodes CDR1 SQVTM and CDR2 ANQGSEA. The CDR3 sequence: CSVWGQGKRGANVLTF.

This CDR3 reads CATRTGNQPQHF. The V call is TRBV10-3, the J call TRBJ1-5. The CDR3 runs to 12 residues. The germline CDR1 and CDR2 sequences are ENHRY and SYGVKD.

The chain uses TRBV15 and TRBJ2-5. The CDR3 sequence is 14 residues long. CDR1 LNHNV and CDR2 YYDKDF come from the germline V gene (reference sequence). CDR3 amino acids: CATSRVVFQETQYF.

This chain uses TRBV24-1 with TRBJ2-1. Germline V gene data show CDR1 as KGHDR and CDR2 as SFDVKD. This CDR3 comprises 11 residues. CDR3 sequence: CATSDRMEQFF.

The chain combines TRBV20-1 with TRBJ2-7; absent DNA, TCRdb's TRBD2 call cannot be checked. CDR1 is DFQATT and CDR2 is SNEGSKA in the germline V gene (reference sequence). This CDR3 contains 16 residues. Here the CDR3 reads CSASTPTSGRTYEQYF.

The chain combines TRBV10-1 with TRBJ2-3; no DNA is available, so the TRBD2 call from TCRdb remains unchecked. There are 16 residues in the CDR3. From germline, CDR1 is WNHNN and CDR2 SYGVQD (reference sequence). CDR3: CASHARAGAGTDTQYF.

The rearrangement links TRBV24-1 to TRBJ2-2; TCRdb's D gene call, TRBD1, goes unchecked for lack of DNA. The CDR3 runs 13 residues. The germline V gene has CDR1 KGHDR and CDR2 SFDVKD. CDR3 sequence reads: CATSHRVTGELFF.